These 27 T cell receptor beta chains were sequenced from one sample in a study of T cells after somatic rescue of genetic block. Sequencing used immunoSEQ multiplex PCR; TCRdb keeps in-frame clones, though not all of them. The sample carries 60,000 to 90,000 clones, roughly 93% recorded once. Material for sequencing was peripheral blood mononuclear cells (PBMCs). These receptors came from a young man.

The J gene is TRBJ2-7, the V gene TRBV19; possible D gene TRBD1, 6 bases. V lost 6 bases, J lost 2 bases, and 14 bases lay in between. The CDR3 consists of 14 residues. Per the germline V gene, CDR1 is LNHDA and CDR2 is SQIVND (reference sequence). The CDR3 here is CASSQFQGPYEQYF. The CDR3 region has the DNA TGTGCCAGTAGCCAATTTCAGGGGCCCTACGAGCAGTACTTC.

V is TRBV5-1 and J is TRBJ2-1; D ambiguous. CDR1 and CDR2 from the germline V gene are SGHRS and YFSETQ. Trimming took 3 bases from V and 4 from J, leaving 8 bases between them. This CDR3 has 13 residues. DNA of the CDR3: TGCGCCAGCAGCTCGATGAGATACAATGAGCAGTTCTTC. It yields the protein CASSSMRYNEQFF.

This clone was observed once. The V call is TRBV5-1, the J call TRBJ2-6; D is ambiguous. With 5 bases removed from V and 0 bases from J, the gap between germline ends came to 12 bases. Germline CDR1 SGHRS, CDR2 YFSETQ. The CDR3 runs 16 residues. CDR3 region: CASSLDGISGANVLTF. CDR3 nucleotides: TGCGCCAGCAGTCTTGACGGTATCTCTGGGGCCAACGTCCTGACTTTC.

V gene TRBV6-1 combines with J gene TRBJ2-6; 8 positions match TRBD1. Germline V gene lookup returns CDR1 MNHNS and CDR2 SASEGT. The CDR3 consists of 17 residues. V was pared by 3 bases and J by 0 bases, with 4 bases of the junction left unmatched. CDR3 sequence (DNA): TGTGCCAGCAGTGACCGGGACAGGCCCTCTGGGGCCAACGTCCTGACTTTC. Its translation: CASSDRDRPSGANVLTF.

This sequence joins TRBV29-1 and TRBJ2-3; possibly TRBD2 for D (6 bases). The CDR3 totals 12 residues. V was cut by 0 bases and J by 6 bases, with 7 bases left in between. The germline V gene has CDR1 SQVTM and CDR2 ANQGSEA. For the CDR3, the DNA is TGCAGCGTTGAAGATGGGGGGGATACGCAGTATTTT. Its translation: CSVEDGGDTQYF.

As regards this clone: The sample has other DNA sequences that encode this CDR3 too. V gene TRBV7-9 combines with J gene TRBJ2-7; weak D call: TRBD2 (5 bases). The germline V gene encodes CDR1 SEHNR and CDR2 FQNEAQ (reference sequence). This CDR3 spans 13 amino acids. Deletions cut 3 bases from V and 2 bases from J, with 8 bases between. CDR3 region: CASSFGRTYEQYF. As DNA, the CDR3 is TGTGCCAGCAGCTTTGGGAGAACCTACGAGCAGTACTTC.

This clone was counted only a few times. The chain recombines TRBV2 with TRBJ1-1, with TRBD1 identical over 8 bases. After removal of 6 bases from V and 6 bases from J, the junction contained 6 bases not matched to a gene. The germline gives CDR1 SNHLY, CDR2 FYNNEI. This CDR3 is built from 13 residues. The CDR3 bases are TGTGCCAGCAGCGCAGACAGGGGCTCTGAAGCTTTCTTT. Protein: CASSADRGSEAFF. The full variable domain, in which reference TRBV2 and TRBJ1-1 provide the parts outside the CDR3, is EPEVTQTPSHQVTQMGQEVILRCVPISNHLYFYWYRQILGQKVEFLVSFYNNEISEKSEIFDDQFSVERPDGSNFTLKIRSTKLEDSAMYFCASSADRGSEAFFGQGTRLTVV.

The chain combines TRBV7-9 with TRBJ2-1, with a weak D call TRBD1 (5 bases). V was shortened by 2 bases and J by 9 bases, with 14 bases between the two germline ends. CDR3 size: 14 residues. Germline loops: CDR1 SEHNR, CDR2 FQNEAQ (reference sequence). The CDR3, as DNA: TGTGCCAGCAGCTTATGGGCAGGGATAAGTGAGCAGTTCTTC. It translates to CASSLWAGISEQFF.

The chain employs TRBV2 and TRBJ2-3, with 8 bases identical to TRBD1. Germline trimming cut 6 bases from V and 4 bases from J; bases unmatched to any gene: 6. In germline, CDR1 is SNHLY, CDR2 FYNNEI. The CDR3 loop spans 14 amino acids. In nucleotides, the CDR3 is TGTGCCAGCAGCCCCGGACAGGGTGCAGATACGCAGTATTTT. This translates into CASSPGQGADTQYF.

This clone was picked up one time. V and J are TRBV7-2 and TRBJ1-5; no firm D call. Per germline, CDR1 SGHTA and CDR2 FQGNSA. This CDR3 region has 15 residues. The V end was cut by 3 bases, the J end by 0 bases, with 9 bases between. The CDR3 sequence: CASSFFGDSNQPQHF. In nucleotides, the CDR3 is TGTGCCAGCAGCTTTTTCGGAGATAGCAATCAGCCCCAGCATTTT.

V gene TRBV7-9 combines with J gene TRBJ2-3; TRBD2 agrees at 7 bases. The CDR3 spans 16 residues. The J segment lost 5 bases and the V segment lost 0 bases, leaving 8 bases of the junction unmatched. The germline CDR1 and CDR2 sequences are SEHNR and FQNEAQ (reference sequence). CDR3 protein: CASSLAGGPPVDTQYF. The CDR3 bases are TGTGCCAGCAGCTTAGCGGGAGGGCCTCCTGTAGATACGCAGTATTTT.

This rearrangement joins TRBV5-4 to TRBJ1-2, with 7 bases aligning to TRBD1. This CDR3 is 14 amino acids long. The V gene end was trimmed by 3 bases and the J gene end by 2 bases; junction bases not matched to a gene: 4. Germline lookup yields CDR1 SGHNT and CDR2 YYREEE (reference sequence). The CDR3 here is CASSWDSRNYGYTF. The CDR3 bases are TGTGCCAGCAGCTGGGACAGTCGGAACTATGGCTACACCTTC.

The chain is built from TRBV7-3 and TRBJ2-1, with no clear D. Germline loops: CDR1 SGHTA, CDR2 FQGTGA. V lost 4 bases, J lost 2 bases, and 12 bases lay in between. The CDR3 consists of 15 residues. CDR3 region: CASSSFKGTYNEQFF. As DNA, the CDR3 is TGTGCCAGCAGCTCCTTCAAAGGCACCTACAATGAGCAGTTCTTC.

The chain recombines TRBV11-2 with TRBJ2-5; D might be TRBD2 (6 bases). The V gene's germline CDR1 is SGHAT and CDR2 FQNNGV. V was cut by 5 bases and J by 6 bases, with 25 bases left in between. This CDR3 contains 17 residues. The CDR3 loop reads CASSQTPHQAAGKTQYF. In DNA, the CDR3 is TGTGCCAGCAGCCAGACGCCGCACCAGGCTGCGGGGAAGACCCAGTACTTC.

The V call is TRBV7-9, the J call TRBJ2-6; perhaps TRBD1 as D (5 bases). This CDR3 spans 17 amino acids. V was clipped by 4 bases and J by 0 bases, with 13 bases between them. Germline-derived CDR1 and CDR2 are SEHNR and FQNEAQ (reference sequence). In DNA, the CDR3 is TGTGCCAGCAGCTCTCTTGACAGACACTCTGGGGCCAACGTCCTGACTTTC. It encodes CASSSLDRHSGANVLTF. The whole variable domain, filled in from reference TRBV7-9 and TRBJ2-6, reads DTGVSQNPRHKITKRGQNVTFRCDPISEHNRLYWYRQTLGQGPEFLTYFQNEAQLEKSRLLSDRFSAERPKGSFSTLEIQRTEQGDSAMYLCASSSLDRHSGANVLTFGAGSRLTVL.

This clone was detected only once. V gene TRBV13 combines with J gene TRBJ2-3, with D possibly being TRBD1 (6 bases). The CDR3 sequence is 14 residues long. Deletions cut 4 bases from V and 9 bases from J, with 17 bases between. The germline V gene has CDR1 PRHDT and CDR2 FYEKMQ (reference sequence). The chain's CDR3 is CASSSGQSEETQYF. The CDR3 DNA reads as TGTGCCAGCAGCTCCGGACAGAGTGAAGAAACGCAGTATTTT.

The rearrangement links TRBV7-9 to TRBJ1-2, with a tentative D call TRBD1 (5 bases). The CDR3 extends over 14 amino acids. Germline V CDR1 and CDR2: SEHNR, FQNEAQ (reference sequence). V was trimmed by 1 base and J by 1 base, leaving 7 bases between them. CDR3 in amino acids: CASSLGRDNYGYTF. As DNA, the CDR3 is TGTGCCAGCAGCTTAGGCAGGGATAACTATGGCTACACCTTC.

This clone was counted a few times. The J gene is TRBJ2-7, the V gene TRBV28; D gene unclear. V was trimmed by 6 bases and J by 3 bases, leaving 9 bases between them. Germline V CDR1 and CDR2: MDHEN, SYDVKM. CDR3 size: 12 residues. CDR3 DNA sequence: TGTGCCAGCAGGCCCTCCTTCTACGAGCAGTACTTC. This translates into CASRPSFYEQYF.

The CDR3 loop is CASSQSDRGRPGPQHF. As DNA, the CDR3 is TGCGCCAGCAGTCAATCTGACAGGGGGCGCCCCGGGCCCCAGCATTTT. The gene calls are TRBV23-1 and TRBJ1-5; 10 nucleotides line up with TRBD1. TRBV23-1 is an open reading frame, and its role is uncertain. Losses at the gene ends were 0 bases for V and 9 bases for J; bases not matched to a gene: 8. The CDR3 length is 16 residues.

This chain uses TRBV19 with TRBJ2-3; the match to TRBD2 covers 11 bases. CDR3 length: 17 residues. Trimming removed 5 bases from V and 2 bases from J; junction bases left unmatched: 9. Germline CDR1 LNHDA, CDR2 SQIVND (reference sequence). The CDR3 DNA reads TGTGCCAGTAGTGCACGACTAGCGGGGAGATTCACAGATACGCAGTATTTT. Its translation is CASSARLAGRFTDTQYF.

This chain uses TRBV7-8 with TRBJ1-1; D might be TRBD1 (6 bases). CDR3 length equals 17 residues. Germline CDR1 is SGHVS and CDR2 is FQNEAQ. V lost 0 bases to trimming and J lost 1 base, with 15 bases between them. The CDR3 DNA sequence: TGTGCCAGCAGCTTAGCGTTTTTCAGGGGTGGGAACACTGAAGCTTTCTTT. Amino acids: CASSLAFFRGGNTEAFF.

The chain links TRBV10-3 to TRBJ2-4; D not certain. Germline loops: CDR1 ENHRY, CDR2 SYGVKD. V lost 3 bases and J 0 bases, leaving 9 bases between the germline ends. The CDR3 totals 15 residues. CDR3 loop: CAISDSGSAKNIQYF. The DNA for the CDR3 is TGTGCCATCAGTGACTCGGGCTCAGCCAAAAACATTCAGTACTTC.

V and J are TRBV20-1 and TRBJ1-2; D remains ambiguous. The CDR3 loop spans 11 amino acids. Germline V gene lookup returns CDR1 DFQATT and CDR2 SNEGSKA (reference sequence). With 5 bases removed from V and 8 bases from J, the gap between germline ends came to 12 bases. The CDR3 loop reads CSAATGYGYTF. CDR3 sequence (DNA): TGCAGTGCTGCCACGGGCTACGGCTACACCTTC.

The chain recombines TRBV7-2 with TRBJ1-5; 7 bases line up with TRBD1. From germline, CDR1 is SGHTA and CDR2 FQGNSA. The CDR3 contains 15 residues. V trimming: 5 bases; J trimming: 0 bases; junction bases outside the gene matches: 4. The CDR3 DNA is TGTGCCAGCAGCCCGGACAGGAATAGCAATCAGCCCCAGCATTTT. Translating gives CASSPDRNSNQPQHF.

This clone was recorded a few times. The genes are TRBV5-1 and TRBJ2-5; a weak D match, TRBD2 (6 bases). The CDR3 is made up of 16 amino acids. The germline V gene has CDR1 SGHRS and CDR2 YFSETQ. Trimming pared 5 bases from V and 2 bases from J, leaving 19 bases between. CDR3 protein: CASSPRGRTRQETQYF. CDR3 sequence (DNA): TGCGCCAGCAGTCCACGGGGGAGGACAAGACAAGAGACCCAGTACTTC.

This clone was seen only once. The V call is TRBV9, the J call TRBJ2-5; 7 bases agree with TRBD2. This CDR3 spans 14 amino acids. Germline CDR1 is SGDLS and CDR2 is YYNGEE. V was pared by 4 bases and J by 4 bases, with 7 bases of the junction left unmatched. The CDR3 spells CASSPRGGRETQYF. For the CDR3, the DNA is TGTGCCAGCAGCCCTAGGGGAGGGAGAGAGACCCAGTACTTC.

This clone appeared once. This chain joins TRBV7-2 and TRBJ2-5; 8 bases align to TRBD2. The J segment lost 3 bases and the V segment lost 5 bases, leaving 8 bases of the junction unmatched. The V gene's germline CDR1 is SGHTA and CDR2 FQGNSA. CDR3 size: 15 residues. The CDR3 here is CASSPGGAREETQYF. CDR3 coding DNA: TGTGCCAGCAGCCCCGGGGGGGCCAGGGAAGAGACCCAGTACTTC. The full variable domain, its missing parts supplied by reference TRBV7-2 and TRBJ2-5, is GAGVSQSPSNKVTEKGKDVELRCDPISGHTALYWYRQSLGQGLEFLIYFQGNSAPDKSGLPSDRFSAERTGGSVSTLTIQRTQQEDSAVYLCASSPGGAREETQYFGPGTRLLVL.